This record looks at one T cell receptor beta chain sequence and its context. It has no known antigen specificity. Nothing much larger sits one base from this clone, and base qualities are not available. This sample stems from a study of control samples from healthy donors and cancer patients (dated by TCRdb to the early 2020s). The CDR3 has 16 amino acids, counting the end cysteine and phenylalanine. Only the CDR3 DNA stays, 48 bases, in frame from base 1. Relative to germline, V is missing 7 bases and J is missing 0 bases, with 3 bases of the junction outside any gene match. The germline V gene specifies SNHLY as CDR1 and FYNNEI as CDR2. Library creation used the immunoSEQ multiplex PCR assay. TCRdb re-hosts the immuneACCESS table, in-frame sequences only. Its copies lack some clones; in the studies checked, an unresolved V gene accounts for under half of them, and the cause for the rest is not known. The sample has around 99,000 clones on record, about 89% of them singletons. The ten largest clones take up approximately 15% of the sample.

The TCR comes from a woman in her 50s in good health. The V and J genes are TRBV2 and TRBJ2-2, and TRBD2 matches 12 of the central bases. Source material: blood. The nucleotide sequence is TGTGCCAGCACGACTAGCGGGGGACCGAACACCGGGGAGCTGTTTTTT. Its coded protein is CASTTSGGPNTGELFF.